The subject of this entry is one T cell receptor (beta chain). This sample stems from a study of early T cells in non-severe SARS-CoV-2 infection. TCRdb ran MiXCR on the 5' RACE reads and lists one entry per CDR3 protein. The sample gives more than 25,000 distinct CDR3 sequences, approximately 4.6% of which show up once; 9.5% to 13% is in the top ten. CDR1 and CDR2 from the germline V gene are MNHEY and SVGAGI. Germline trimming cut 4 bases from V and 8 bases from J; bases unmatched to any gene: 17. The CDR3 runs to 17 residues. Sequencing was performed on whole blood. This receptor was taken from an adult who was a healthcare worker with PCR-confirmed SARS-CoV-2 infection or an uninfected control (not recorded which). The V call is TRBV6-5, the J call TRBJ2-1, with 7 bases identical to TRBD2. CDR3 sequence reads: CASSSVRETVSPYEQFF. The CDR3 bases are TGTGCCAGCAGTTCCGTGCGGGAGACTGTGAGTCCGTATGAGCAGTTCTTC.